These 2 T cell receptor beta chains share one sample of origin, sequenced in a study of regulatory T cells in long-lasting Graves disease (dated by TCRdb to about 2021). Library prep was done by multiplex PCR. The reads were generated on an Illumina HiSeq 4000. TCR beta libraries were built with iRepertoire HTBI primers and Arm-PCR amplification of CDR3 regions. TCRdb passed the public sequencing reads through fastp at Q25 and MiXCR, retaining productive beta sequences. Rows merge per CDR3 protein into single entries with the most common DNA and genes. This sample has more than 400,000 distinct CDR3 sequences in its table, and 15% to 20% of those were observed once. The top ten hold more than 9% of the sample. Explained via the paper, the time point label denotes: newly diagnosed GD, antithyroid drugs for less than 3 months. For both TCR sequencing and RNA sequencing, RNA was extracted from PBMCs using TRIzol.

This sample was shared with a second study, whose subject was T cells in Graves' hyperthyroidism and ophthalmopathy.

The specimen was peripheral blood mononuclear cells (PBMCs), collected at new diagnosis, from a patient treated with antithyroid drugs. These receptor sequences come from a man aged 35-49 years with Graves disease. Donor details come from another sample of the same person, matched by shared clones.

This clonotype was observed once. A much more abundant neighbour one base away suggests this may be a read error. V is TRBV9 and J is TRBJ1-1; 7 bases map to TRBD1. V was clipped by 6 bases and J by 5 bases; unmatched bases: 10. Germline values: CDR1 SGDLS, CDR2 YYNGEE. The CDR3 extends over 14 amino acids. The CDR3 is CASNGRQGGTEAFF. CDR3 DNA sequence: TGTGCCAGCAACGGGAGACAGGGCGGGACTGAAGCTTTCTTT.

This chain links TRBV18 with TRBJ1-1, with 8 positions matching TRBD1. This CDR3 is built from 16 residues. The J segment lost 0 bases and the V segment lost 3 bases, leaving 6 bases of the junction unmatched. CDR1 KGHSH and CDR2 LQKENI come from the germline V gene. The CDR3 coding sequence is TGTGCCAGCTCACCGTCGGACAGGGCGCTGAACACTGAAGCTTTCTTT. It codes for CASSPSDRALNTEAFF.